These T cell receptor beta chains were read from a single sample in a study of STAT5B mutations in CD4+ large granular lymphocyte leukemia. Only in-frame clones appear in the TCRdb table, and some are missing; sequencing was by immunoSEQ multiplex PCR. This table holds tens of thousands of clones, about two thirds found once. The specimen sequenced was CD4+ T cells from blood buffy coats. The origin of the receptors is a human donor in good health. Each CDR3 is given without its conserved first and last residue.

j_call v_call cdr3_aa
TRBJ1-1 TRBV19 ASSTLGAPKTGGSNTEAF
TRBJ1-1 TRBV7-8 ASSSLVGGEGRAF
TRBJ2-7 TRBV7-2 ASSSSRVTEQY
TRBJ2-1 TRBV27 ASRETSGGHTRSYNEQF
TRBJ1-2 TRBV20-1 SAEPSYGYT
TRBJ2-7 TRBV5-1 ASSLVGGGAHEQY
TRBJ1-4 TRBV19 ASSRQNEKLF
TRBJ2-1 TRBV5-1 ASSLGQLQSLNYYNEQF
TRBJ2-1 TRBV7-9 ASSSRGLHNEQF
TRBJ1-2 TRBV28 ASSIAAGNYGYT
TRBJ2-5 TRBV9 ASSAGSGTQVQETQY
TRBJ2-7 TRBV11-2 ASSFLGSSYEQY
TRBJ1-1 TRBV10-3 AISGRDRNTEAF
TRBJ2-1 TRBV7-9 ASSLASGGIHEQF
TRBJ2-6 TRBV5-8 ASSLALFAGVSGANVLT
TRBJ1-2 TRBV7-2 ASSPSPGSGYT
TRBJ1-1 TRBV6-1 ASSKVTTGQEAF
TRBJ1-5 TRBV5-4 ASSRQGEGSNQPQH
TRBJ2-2 TRBV6-6 ASSRGGTGELF
TRBJ1-6 TRBV6-4 ASSPTGGYTSPLH
TRBJ2-5 TRBV28 ASSPRTTQY
TRBJ1-3 TRBV6-4 ASSEETGSCSGNTIY
TRBJ1-6 TRBV18 ASSQLDNSPLH
TRBJ1-4 TRBV28 ASRGGRSEKLF
TRBJ2-6 TRBV11-2 ASSLSYRPGGSGADVLT
TRBJ2-5 TRBV19 ASSSQPGQGAKWETQY
TRBJ1-4 TRBV9 ASSLRPGQGNEKLF
TRBJ2-3 TRBV18 ASSDTLGATDTQY
TRBJ2-1 TRBV4-1 ASSQALGSGVYNEQF
TRBJ1-1 TRBV4-2 ASSQDQGGLTEAF
TRBJ1-1 TRBV5-4 ASSLLDSLGTEAF
TRBJ1-2 TRBV6-5 ASSRLRQGRGGYT
TRBJ2-5 TRBV5-1 ASSLGGQETQY
TRBJ2-7 TRBV6-1 ASHQGASRREQY
TRBJ2-3 TRBV7-8 ASVRTEVQDTQY
TRBJ1-1 TRBV6-1 ASSEAALMNTEAF
TRBJ1-1 TRBV5-6 ASSFRTANTEAF
TRBJ1-1 TRBV18 ASSPGGGMRNEAF